The 12 T cell receptor beta chains below were found in one sample sequenced in a study of blood T cell repertoires in COVID-19. Method: immunoSEQ multiplex PCR; TCRdb's copy keeps in-frame clones and lacks some. The profile shows some 310,000 clones, roughly 86% of them singletons. What was sequenced was PBMCs or T cells enriched from blood (not recorded which). The receptor set was obtained from a woman in her 30s who had recovered from COVID-19.

The rearrangement uses TRBV4-2 and TRBJ2-7; maybe TRBD2 (6 bases). The length of the CDR3 is 17 residues. The germline V gene encodes CDR1 LGHNA and CDR2 YNFKEQ. The V end was cut by 0 bases, the J end by 0 bases, with 15 bases between. The CDR3 bases are TGTGCCAGCAGCCAAGATGTTGGGGGGAGAGGCTCCTACGAGCAGTACTTC. This sequence encodes CASSQDVGGRGSYEQYF.

This clone was counted between two and nine times. V usage is TRBV12-5 and J usage is TRBJ2-2, with 7 nucleotides matching TRBD2. CDR1 and CDR2 from the germline V gene are LGHNT and FRNRAP. The CDR3 is 15 residues long. V shed 5 bases and J 5 bases; nucleotides not matched to a gene: 8. The CDR3 DNA sequence: TGTGCTAGTGGTGCCGGGACGGGGGGTACCGGGGAGCTGTTTTTT. This translates into CASGAGTGGTGELFF.

Note on this clone: Other nucleotide sequences in the sample specify the same CDR3. V is TRBV19 and J is TRBJ1-2, with D possibly being TRBD1 (5 bases). This CDR3 has 12 residues. Germline V CDR1 and CDR2: LNHDA, SQIVND (reference sequence). V was clipped by 2 bases and J by 5 bases, with 6 bases between them. CDR3 amino acids: CASSITGYGYTF. The CDR3 DNA sequence: TGTGCCAGTAGTATAACAGGTTATGGCTACACCTTC.

CDR3: CASSPDSGVYGYTF. In DNA form, the CDR3 reads TGTGCCAGCAGCCCTGATTCAGGGGTCTATGGCTACACCTTC. The V call is TRBV3-1 (or the pseudogene TRBV3-2), the J call TRBJ1-2, with D maybe TRBD1 (6 bases). Between the trimmed V and J ends, which lost 4 bases and 4 bases, there was a span of 13 bases. Germline CDR1 reads LGHDT; CDR2 reads YNNKEL (reference sequence). This CDR3 comprises 14 residues.

The chain links TRBV18 to TRBJ1-4, with 7 nucleotides matching TRBD1. Trimming cost V 0 bases and J 7 bases; bases outside gene matches: 14. CDR1 and CDR2 (germline): KGHSH, LQKENI. The CDR3 contains 18 residues. The CDR3 DNA reads TGTGCCAGCTCACCACCGAATACCCCGACAGGGTATGGTGAAAAACTGTTTTTT. Translating gives CASSPPNTPTGYGEKLFF.

The chain is built from TRBV11-2 and TRBJ2-7, with D maybe TRBD2 (5 bases). Trimming removed 4 bases from V and 2 bases from J, with 15 bases in between. The CDR3 runs to 15 residues. In germline, CDR1 is SGHAT, CDR2 FQNNGV. The CDR3 DNA follows: TGTGCCAGCAGCTCCCACGGCGAGGGAACCTACGAGCAGTACTTC. Translated, it gives CASSSHGEGTYEQYF.

The chain links TRBV5-4 to TRBJ2-5, with TRBD1 matching 7 bases. This CDR3 is 14 amino acids long. From germline, CDR1 is SGHNT and CDR2 YYREEE (reference sequence). Trimming took 4 bases from V and 5 from J; bases not matched to a gene: 8. CDR3 in amino acids: CASSVLTGLETQYF. The DNA of the CDR3 is TGTGCCAGCAGCGTATTGACAGGGTTGGAGACCCAGTACTTC.

The chain recombines TRBV7-2 with TRBJ2-3; possibly TRBD2 for D (6 bases). The V and J ends lost 6 bases and 3 bases respectively, with 16 bases between them. Germline V CDR1 and CDR2: SGHTA, FQGNSA. This CDR3 has 15 amino acids. CDR3 loop: CASRPTSSGTDTQYF. CDR3 bases: TGTGCCAGCAGACCCACTAGCTCGGGGACAGATACGCAGTATTTT.

The V and J genes are TRBV5-1 and TRBJ1-1; the match to TRBD1 covers 9 bases. Germline CDR1 and CDR2: SGHRS and YFSETQ. Losses at the gene ends were 0 bases for V and 5 bases for J; bases not matched to a gene: 5. This CDR3 has 15 amino acids. The CDR3 DNA is TGCGCCAGCAGCTTGGTTAGGACAGGGGAAACTGAAGCTTTCTTT. Translation: CASSLVRTGETEAFF. Using reference TRBV5-1 and TRBJ1-1 for the parts outside the CDR3, the full variable domain is KAGVTQTPRYLIKTRGQQVTLSCSPISGHRSVSWYQQTPGQGLQFLFEYFSETQRNKGNFPGRFSGRQFSNSRSEMNVSTLELGDSALYLCASSLVRTGETEAFFGQGTRLTVV.

J is TRBJ1-1 and V is TRBV29-1; 10 bases match TRBD1. The V segment lost 7 bases and the J segment 5 bases; nucleotides outside the gene matches: 19. The germline V gene encodes CDR1 SQVTM and CDR2 ANQGSEA. The length of the CDR3 is 17 residues. CDR3 sequence reads: CSAHPPGTGAVGTEAFF. The CDR3 DNA sequence: TGCAGCGCCCATCCACCCGGGACAGGGGCTGTTGGGACTGAAGCTTTCTTT.

The chain links TRBV2 to TRBJ2-1, with 9 bases identical to TRBD2. V shed 3 bases and J 4 bases; nucleotides not matched to a gene: 10. CDR3 length: 17 amino acids. CDR1 is SNHLY and CDR2 is FYNNEI in the germline V gene. The CDR3 DNA is TGTGCCAGCAGTGAGGGAGTAGCGGGAGCCAGGTACAATGAGCAGTTCTTC. Translated: CASSEGVAGARYNEQFF.

The CDR3 DNA follows: TGTGCCAGCAGTTTATCCCTTACTAGCGGGAGGGCCAATGAGCAGTTCTTC. Amino acids: CASSLSLTSGRANEQFF. V usage is TRBV28 and J usage is TRBJ2-1, with 13 bases aligning to TRBD2. The CDR3 sequence is 17 residues long. CDR1 is MDHEN, CDR2 SYDVKM, per germline. Trimming cost V 1 base and J 6 bases; bases outside gene matches: 6.